Here is one TCR beta chain with its context. V was pared by 5 bases and J by 5 bases, with 6 bases of the junction left unmatched. The CDR3 has 15 amino acids. CDR1 and CDR2 from the germline V gene are SGHRS and YFSETQ. The data are from a study of CD8+ T cells in alopecia areata. Once RNA had been extracted, it was reverse transcribed into cDNA to act as the sequencing template. The assay was immunoSEQ multiplex PCR, and TCRdb's table has in-frame clones only and misses some. The sample lists 150,000 to 200,000 clones, around 49% occurring once. Treatment in this sample: oral pan-JAK inhibitor, 5-10 mg twice daily. As part of sample collection, lesional scalp punch biopsies and peripheral blood were taken from alopecia areata patients.

Sample: CD8+ T cells sorted from blood, taken at week 52, from a patient treated with tofacitinib. This receptor was taken from a human donor with alopecia areata. V and J are TRBV5-1 and TRBJ1-6; 8 bases fit TRBD1. The CDR3 spells CASRPGQADNSPLHF. The CDR3 DNA sequence: TGCGCCAGCAGACCGGGACAGGCCGATAATTCACCCCTCCACTTT.